This T cell receptor beta chain was identified in a study of blood T cell repertoires in COVID-19. The wider study: Acute and convalescent COVID-19 specimens originated in the United States, Italy and Spain. The analysed material was cDNA or gDNA that came from T cells, B-cell-depleted T cells, or PBMCs.

The CDR3 totals 17 residues. Germline V lookup: CDR1 WSHSY, CDR2 SAAADI. Losses at the gene ends were 2 bases for V and 3 bases for J; bases not matched to a gene: 9. In the original processing: Amplification of reference gene primers was used by the study to estimate nucleated cell counts. TCRdb keeps only in-frame clones here, not all; method: immunoSEQ multiplex PCR. That table gives V, J and clone size, and the DNA gave D and trimming. The sample carries roughly 63,000 clones, 74% recorded once. This clone has just one count. This clonotype was obtained from an elderly woman with acute or convalescent COVID-19. The sequenced material came from peripheral blood. V and J are TRBV10-2 and TRBJ2-3; 9 bases fit TRBD1. The CDR3 bases are TGCGCCAGCAGTGAGCGCCCAACAGGGGGCAGGACAGATACGCAGTATTTT. This codes for CASSERPTGGRTDTQYF.